Detailed here is one T cell receptor (beta chain). Roughly 0.45 to 1 ug RNA was reverse transcribed with random hexamers. TCR beta CDR3 was amplified by immunoSEQ multiplex PCR. This amplification extended across 54 Vbeta and 13 Jbeta segments. TCRdb passed the immunoSEQ multiplex PCR reads through MiXCR, listing each CDR3 protein once. The data show 150,000 to 200,000 distinct CDR3 sequences, around 94% seen once. This specimen belongs to a study of CD8 T cells in Susac syndrome. From blood CD8+ and CD4+ T cells, TCR beta sequences were generated. FACS was used to enrich TEMRA cells, whereas the CD8+ and CD4+ T cells were obtained by negative isolation. CDR3 size: 19 residues. Germline CDR1 LGHNA, CDR2 YSLEER. V lost 1 base to trimming and J lost 4 bases; unmatched junction nucleotides: 13.

The chain has TRBV4-3 and TRBJ2-2, with 9 bases matching TRBD2. This TCR was recovered from a human donor in good health. Sequences were obtained from CD4+ T cells from PBMCs. The CDR3 is CASSQASSGGGAGTGELFF. The CDR3, as DNA: TGCGCCAGCAGCCAAGCCTCCTCCGGCGGGGGGGCGGGCACCGGGGAGCTGTTTTTT.